These 22 T cell receptor beta chains came from one sample sequenced in a study of cytomegalovirus exposure and HLA in healthy donors. Primers for the PCR totalled 60 Vbeta and 13 Jbeta. Method: immunoSEQ multiplex PCR; TCRdb's copy keeps in-frame clones and lacks some. The data hold about 60,000 clones, with roughly 75% observed a single time. Sequencing input: PBMCs. The receptors stem from a woman in her twenties or thirties in good health and CMV-seronegative.

This chain uses TRBV6-5 with TRBJ1-4; D unresolved. Looked up from germline, CDR1 is MNHEY and CDR2 is SVGAGI. V gave up 5 bases and J gave up 7 bases, with 17 bases separating them. There are 15 residues in the CDR3. CDR3 amino acids: CASSPVDGRGEKLFF. The CDR3 DNA follows: TGTGCCAGCAGTCCCGTCGACGGTCGGGGTGAAAAACTGTTTTTT.

This rearrangement joins TRBV30 to TRBJ2-3; D is ambiguous. The V gene lost 8 bases and the J gene lost 4 bases, with 10 bases spanning the gap. CDR3 length: 11 amino acids. Per the germline V gene, CDR1 is GTSNPN and CDR2 is SVGIG (reference sequence). Written as DNA, the CDR3 is TGTGCCGGTAGCTGGCCAGATACGCAGTATTTT. Translated, it gives CAGSWPDTQYF.

This chain joins TRBV29-1 and TRBJ2-6; no clear D gene. Germline V CDR1 and CDR2: SQVTM, ANQGSEA. The CDR3 consists of 13 residues. Deletions cut 4 bases from V and 0 bases from J, with 4 bases between. The CDR3 spells CSVGSSGANVLTF. The CDR3 bases are TGCAGCGTTGGGAGCTCTGGGGCCAACGTCCTGACTTTC.

This chain connects TRBV21-1 to TRBJ1-5. TRBV21-1 is deemed a pseudogene. The CDR3 length is 18 residues. CDR3 loop: CASSKGGGNRHRNQPQHF. In DNA, the CDR3 is TGTGCCAGCAGCAAAGGGGGAGGGAACCGGCATAGGAATCAGCCCCAGCATTTT.

This clone turned up a few times. J is TRBJ1-5 and V is TRBV4-2; 9 bases fit TRBD1. The CDR3 contains 16 residues. V was pared by 0 bases and J by 5 bases, with 5 bases of the junction left unmatched. The germline V gene has CDR1 LGHNA and CDR2 YNFKEQ. The CDR3 region has the DNA TGTGCCAGCAGCCAAGAGGACAGGGGAATCGATCAGCCCCAGCATTTT. It encodes CASSQEDRGIDQPQHF.

The rearrangement links TRBV4-3 to TRBJ2-7, with 7 bases matching TRBD1. V was clipped by 3 bases and J by 0 bases; unmatched bases: 2. Per germline, CDR1 LGHNA and CDR2 YSLEER. The CDR3 sequence is 14 residues long. CDR3 protein: CASSQGQSSYEQYF. DNA for the CDR3: TGCGCCAGCAGCCAGGGACAGAGCTCCTACGAGCAGTACTTC.

This chain links TRBV6-1 with TRBJ2-7, with D uncertain. The germline V gene has CDR1 MNHNS and CDR2 SASEGT. The CDR3 runs 13 residues. Trimming cost V 6 bases and J 6 bases, with 15 bases left between them. The DNA of the CDR3 is TGTGCCAGCAGCCACGAAATTCAAGCCGAGCAGTACTTC. This translates into CASSHEIQAEQYF.

The chain employs TRBV28 and TRBJ1-1; 8 nucleotides match TRBD1. The CDR3 covers 13 residues. V shed 5 bases, J shed 10 bases, and the junction held 9 bases outside the gene matches. CDR1 and CDR2 (germline): MDHEN, SYDVKM. CDR3 sequence reads: CASSQQGARVAFF. The CDR3 DNA sequence: TGTGCCAGCAGTCAGCAGGGGGCGAGGGTAGCTTTCTTT.

The chain couples TRBV30 to TRBJ2-7, with TRBD2 matching 7 bases. Per germline, CDR1 GTSNPN and CDR2 SVGIG (reference sequence). V dropped 5 bases and J dropped 2; count of bases not matched to a gene: 3. This CDR3 has 12 amino acids. The CDR3 DNA is TGTGCCTGGGGAGGGACTACCTACGAGCAGTACTTC. Translation gives CAWGGTTYEQYF.

The rearrangement uses TRBV7-9 and TRBJ2-1; 11 bases line up with TRBD1. The germline gives CDR1 SEHNR, CDR2 FQNEAQ (reference sequence). The CDR3 consists of 15 residues. V lost 5 bases to trimming and J lost 7 bases; unmatched junction nucleotides: 7. The CDR3 DNA reads as TGTGCCAGCAGCATAGGACAGGGGGCTTGGAATGAGCAGTTCTTC. Amino acids: CASSIGQGAWNEQFF.

The rearrangement links TRBV25-1 to TRBJ1-6, with TRBD1 matching 9 bases. CDR1 MGHDK and CDR2 SYGVNS come from the germline V gene. This CDR3 has 16 amino acids. With 6 bases clipped from V and 9 bases from J, the junction kept 12 bases outside the gene matches. CDR3 DNA: TGTGCCAGCAGGCCGGACAGGGGACCCTTTGGTTCACCCCTCCACTTT. Translation gives CASRPDRGPFGSPLHF. Full variable domain (remainder filled in from reference TRBV25-1 and TRBJ1-6): EADIYQTPRYLVIGTGKKITLECSQTMGHDKMYWYQQDPGMELHLIHYSYGVNSTEKGDLSSESTVSRIRTEHFPLTLESARPSHTSQYLCASRPDRGPFGSPLHFGNGTRLTVT.

The CDR3 region has the DNA TGTGCCAGCAGAACCCCTTGGGGGGACTCTGGAAACACCATATATTTT. As protein: CASRTPWGDSGNTIYF. The rearrangement joins TRBV28 to TRBJ1-3; D is possibly TRBD1 (5 bases). The V and J ends lost 6 bases and 0 bases respectively, with 15 bases between them. The CDR3 contains 16 residues. CDR1 is MDHEN and CDR2 is SYDVKM in the germline V gene.

The chain uses TRBV5-4 and TRBJ1-4, with a weak D call TRBD1 (6 bases). The CDR3 extends over 15 amino acids. Trimming removed 4 bases at V and 3 bases at J, with 13 bases between. Germline lookup yields CDR1 SGHNT and CDR2 YYREEE (reference sequence). The CDR3 region has the DNA TGTGCCAGCAGCATAGGGACATACCCTAATGAAAAACTGTTTTTT. Its protein is CASSIGTYPNEKLFF.

The chain combines TRBV6-1 with TRBJ1-5; D possibly corresponds to TRBD1 (6 bases). The CDR3 is made up of 15 amino acids. Trimming took 8 bases from V and 5 from J, leaving 19 bases between them. Germline V lookup: CDR1 MNHNS, CDR2 SASEGT. CDR3: CASLDTGRRDQPQHF. The CDR3 DNA sequence: TGTGCCAGCCTTGATACAGGGAGAAGAGATCAGCCCCAGCATTTT.

The chain couples TRBV11-3 to TRBJ2-1; the D is unclear. V shed 1 base and J shed 10 bases, with 11 bases lying between them. Germline V gene sequence: CDR1 SGHNT, CDR2 YENEEA. This CDR3 has 13 residues. The CDR3 is CASSLGSAGEQFF. CDR3 nucleotides: TGTGCCAGCAGCTTAGGGTCGGCAGGCGAGCAGTTCTTC.

J is TRBJ2-3 and V is TRBV28, with D maybe TRBD1 (6 bases). Germline V gene sequence: CDR1 MDHEN, CDR2 SYDVKM. This CDR3 has 16 residues. The germline V and J ends were trimmed by 5 bases and 2 bases, with 17 bases remaining between them. The CDR3 DNA reads as TGTGCCAGCAGTCCCCTCGGGACAATCCTCACAGATACGCAGTATTTT. Translation gives CASSPLGTILTDTQYF.

The rearrangement links TRBV29-1 to TRBJ2-5, with a possible D match to TRBD1 (5 bases). Germline V gene sequence: CDR1 SQVTM, CDR2 ANQGSEA. CDR3 length equals 12 residues. Trimming left V 8 bases short and J 5 bases short, with 15 bases between. The CDR3: CSLQGAGETQYF. The CDR3 DNA follows: TGCAGCCTCCAAGGGGCAGGGGAGACCCAGTACTTC.

This sequence joins TRBV4-1 and TRBJ2-1, with 9 bases aligning to TRBD1. Germline trimming cut 2 bases from V and 8 bases from J; bases unmatched to any gene: 10. CDR1 and CDR2 from the germline V gene are MGHRA and YSYEKL. This CDR3 comprises 16 residues. The CDR3 reads CASSQKGGTGRHEQFF. Written as DNA, the CDR3 is TGCGCCAGCAGCCAAAAAGGAGGGACAGGGCGTCATGAGCAGTTCTTC.

The chain has TRBV19 and TRBJ1-2; D is uncertain. V was pared by 11 bases and J by 4 bases, with 11 bases between. The V gene's germline CDR1 is LNHDA and CDR2 SQIVND (reference sequence). The CDR3 contains 11 residues. The CDR3 protein is CASRVGYGYTF. CDR3 DNA: TGTGCCTCCCGGGTGGGCTATGGCTACACCTTC.

This clone was found once. This rearrangement joins TRBV7-6 to TRBJ2-2, with TRBD2 matching 8 bases. The V gene end was trimmed by 2 bases and the J gene end by 6 bases; junction bases not matched to a gene: 14. The germline gives CDR1 SGHVS, CDR2 FNYEAQ. The length of the CDR3 is 18 residues. CDR3 nucleotides: TGTGCCAGCAGCTTATTAGGATGGAGCGGGAGTTTGGCCGGGGAGCTGTTTTTT. Its translation is CASSLLGWSGSLAGELFF.

The CDR3 DNA follows: TGTGCCTGGAGTGGGGGACAGGGGAAGGCCGGGGAGCTGTTTTTT. It translates to CAWSGGQGKAGELFF. V is TRBV30 and J is TRBJ2-2; 10 bases are a match to TRBD1. The germline V gene has CDR1 GTSNPN and CDR2 SVGIG (reference sequence). The trim removed 1 base at V and 6 bases at J, leaving 5 bases unmatched. The CDR3 is 15 residues long.

This chain uses TRBV6-5 with TRBJ1-2; TRBD1 is a possible D gene (6 bases). Germline CDR1 MNHEY, CDR2 SVGAGI. Trimming cost V 0 bases and J 10 bases, with 12 bases left between them. This CDR3 has 13 residues. CDR3 sequence (DNA): TGTGCCAGCAGTTACTCTCGGGACACGGCCTACACCTTC. Residues: CASSYSRDTAYTF.